The 30 T cell receptor beta chains below all came from one sample that was sequenced in a study of PD-1 blockade in classical Hodgkin lymphoma. Data came from immunoSEQ multiplex PCR; TCRdb stores just in-frame clones and leaves some out. The data contain 100,000 or so clones, around nine tenths of them seen just once; the ten biggest clones take up about 6.1%. The patients all showed relapse after autologous stem cell transplantation, while their brentuximab vedotin exposure varied. The sequencing here drew on peripheral blood mononuclear cells (PBMCs), taken before the second cycle of nivolumab. All receptors come from a human donor with classical Hodgkin lymphoma.

The V call is TRBV19, the J call TRBJ1-6, with TRBD1 as a possible D gene (5 bases). Germline values: CDR1 LNHDA, CDR2 SQIVND (reference sequence). The CDR3 contains 13 residues. Trimming took off 4 bases at V and 10 bases at J, with 11 bases between the two ends. DNA for the CDR3: TGTGCCAGTAGTAACAGGAGAGAATCACCCCTCCACTTT. Translation: CASSNRRESPLHF.

This chain joins TRBV6-5 and TRBJ1-6, with 8 bases that match TRBD1. The CDR3 spans 13 residues. Trimming cost V 6 bases and J 7 bases; bases outside gene matches: 2. Germline assignment: CDR1 MNHEY and CDR2 SVGAGI. CDR3 coding DNA: TGTGCCAGCAGCGGACAGGGAAATTCACCCCTCCACTTT. It is translated as CASSGQGNSPLHF.

This clone was seen just once. CDR3 in DNA: TGTGCCAGAAGCCGGTACGAGCAGTACTTC. Translated, it gives CARSRYEQYF. The gene calls are TRBV5-3 and TRBJ2-5; D remains ambiguous. The J call may be in error: the DNA end matches TRBJ2-7 better. TRBV5-3 is filed as an ORF, its function uncertain. This CDR3 has 10 amino acids.

The chain uses TRBV30 and TRBJ1-5, with a possible D match to TRBD1 (5 bases). V lost 4 bases to trimming and J lost 4 bases, with 11 bases between them. Germline CDR1 is GTSNPN and CDR2 is SVGIG (reference sequence). The CDR3 is made up of 13 amino acids. The CDR3 spells CAWKYKGNQPQHF. CDR3 sequence (DNA): TGTGCCTGGAAGTACAAGGGGAATCAGCCCCAGCATTTT.

This chain connects TRBV4-2 to TRBJ1-2; D gene uncertain. V was clipped by 0 bases and J by 5 bases, with 19 bases between them. Per germline, CDR1 LGHNA and CDR2 YNFKEQ. The CDR3 spans 17 residues. The DNA for the CDR3 is TGTGCCAGCAGCCAAGATCTTAGGACGGGCCTTAGTTATGGCTACACCTTC. This codes for CASSQDLRTGLSYGYTF.

The rearrangement joins TRBV28 to TRBJ2-7; no clear D. The CDR3 spans 15 residues. Looked up from germline, CDR1 is MDHEN and CDR2 is SYDVKM. With 6 bases removed from V and 3 bases from J, the gap between germline ends came to 18 bases. The CDR3 is CASRSTDSIFYEQYF. The CDR3 DNA sequence: TGTGCCAGCAGGAGCACAGACTCCATCTTCTACGAGCAGTACTTC.

The J gene is TRBJ1-1, the V gene TRBV5-8; TRBD1 might be the D (5 bases). The CDR3 contains 13 residues. The V gene lost 3 bases and the J gene lost 7 bases, with 13 bases spanning the gap. Germline V lookup: CDR1 SGHTS, CDR2 YDEGEE. In DNA, the CDR3 is TGTGCCAGCAGCTCTTGGGGGTGGGGTGAAGCTTTCTTT. It translates to CASSSWGWGEAFF.

The genes are TRBV5-6 and TRBJ1-1; D unclear. Trimming cost V 2 bases and J 0 bases, with 14 bases left between them. From germline, CDR1 is SGHDT and CDR2 YYEEEE. The CDR3 has 16 amino acids. For the CDR3, the DNA is TGTGCCAGCAGCTTAGCAGGAGTACTCATGAACACTGAAGCTTTCTTT. Translating it yields CASSLAGVLMNTEAFF.

The chain couples TRBV7-9 to TRBJ2-1; D not resolved. CDR1 and CDR2 from the germline V gene are SEHNR and FQNEAQ (reference sequence). Trimming left V 4 bases short and J 4 bases short, with 11 bases between. The CDR3 length is 14 residues. In DNA, the CDR3 is TGTGCCAGCAGCTGGGAACCCAATTACAATGAGCAGTTCTTC. Protein: CASSWEPNYNEQFF.

V is TRBV6-6 and J is TRBJ2-5; the D gene is possibly TRBD2 (6 bases). This CDR3 is 13 amino acids long. CDR1 is MNHNY and CDR2 is SVGAGI in the germline V gene (reference sequence). The V end lost 9 bases, the J end lost 4 bases, and 15 bases lay between the germline ends. The CDR3 spells CASKGVEGETQYF. CDR3 sequence (DNA): TGTGCCAGTAAAGGGGTGGAGGGAGAGACCCAGTACTTC.

The chain couples TRBV5-1 to TRBJ2-3; 12 nucleotides line up with TRBD2. Trimming cost V 0 bases and J 3 bases; bases outside gene matches: 5. This CDR3 has 17 residues. Germline CDR1 and CDR2: SGHRS and YFSETQ. DNA of the CDR3: TGCGCCAGCAGCTTGGTCCTAGCGGGGGGGAGTACAGATACGCAGTATTTT. Translated: CASSLVLAGGSTDTQYF.

This clone was found once. The J gene is TRBJ1-5, the V gene TRBV6-4; D may be TRBD1 (6 bases). V lost 4 bases and J lost 10, with 14 bases in between. This CDR3 has 13 residues. Germline CDR1 is MRHNA and CDR2 is SNTAGT. The CDR3 DNA sequence: TGTGCCAGCAGTGCCCTATCCGGGACACCCCAGCATTTT. Its translation: CASSALSGTPQHF.

This chain connects TRBV29-1 to TRBJ2-7; 9 bases align to TRBD1. Germline values: CDR1 SQVTM, CDR2 ANQGSEA. Trimming cost V 4 bases and J 4 bases; bases outside gene matches: 5. The CDR3 length is 13 residues. The chain's CDR3 is CSVVATGGYEQYF. The DNA of the CDR3 is TGCAGCGTTGTAGCGACAGGGGGATACGAGCAGTACTTC.

The chain carries TRBV7-8 and TRBJ1-1; possibly TRBD1 for D (6 bases). This CDR3 is 12 amino acids long. Looked up from germline, CDR1 is SGHVS and CDR2 is FQNEAQ. V shed 2 bases and J shed 7 bases, with 8 bases lying between them. The CDR3 DNA follows: TGTGCCAGCAGCTTACAGGGGATTGAAGCTTTCTTT. It translates to CASSLQGIEAFF.

V is TRBV5-1 and J is TRBJ2-2; 12 bases align to TRBD2. There are 15 residues in the CDR3. Germline lookup yields CDR1 SGHRS and CDR2 YFSETQ. The V and J ends lost 6 bases and 1 base, in that order; junction bases with no gene match: 1. CDR3 sequence (DNA): TGCGCCAGCACGGGACTAGCGGGGAACACCGGGGAGCTGTTTTTT. Its protein is CASTGLAGNTGELFF.

This clone occurred a few times. The DNA of the CDR3 is TGTGCCAGCAGCTTTGGATCCAGTCCAAATTCACCCCTCCACTTT. Its protein product is CASSFGSSPNSPLHF. The rearrangement links TRBV7-6 to TRBJ1-6; D not certain. With 3 bases removed from V and 7 bases from J, the gap between germline ends came to 13 bases. Germline-derived CDR1 and CDR2 are SGHVS and FNYEAQ. This CDR3 comprises 15 residues.

The CDR3 loop reads CASSLPGLGNNEQFF. The CDR3 region has the DNA TGTGCCAGCAGCTTACCGGGACTAGGGAACAATGAGCAGTTCTTC. The genes are TRBV7-2 and TRBJ2-1, with TRBD2 matching over 8 bases. V trimming: 2 bases; J trimming: 5 bases; junction bases outside the gene matches: 5. Per the germline V gene, CDR1 is SGHTA and CDR2 is FQGNSA. The CDR3 loop spans 15 amino acids.

The chain employs TRBV27 and TRBJ1-5; a weak D match, TRBD1 (5 bases). The CDR3 is 16 residues long. Germline assignment: CDR1 MNHEY and CDR2 SMNVEV (reference sequence). The V gene lost 6 bases and the J gene lost 0 bases, with 15 bases spanning the gap. CDR3 DNA: TGTGCCAGCAGACCCAACCGGGACCGTAGCAATCAGCCCCAGCATTTT. Amino acid sequence: CASRPNRDRSNQPQHF.

This chain links TRBV5-4 with TRBJ2-2; 7 bases agree with TRBD1. CDR1 and CDR2 from the germline V gene are SGHNT and YYREEE (reference sequence). V gave up 0 bases and J gave up 5 bases; unmatched junction bases: 10. The CDR3 is made up of 17 amino acids. In DNA, the CDR3 is TGTGCCAGCAGCTTGGGAGGGGGCAGGGCAAGGACCGGGGAGCTGTTTTTT. This gives the protein CASSLGGGRARTGELFF.

This clone was counted a few times. The chain joins TRBV5-6 to TRBJ1-2, with D unresolved. Deletions cut 0 bases from V and 1 base from J, with 10 bases between. Germline values: CDR1 SGHDT, CDR2 YYEEEE. This CDR3 comprises 15 residues. The CDR3 nucleotides are TGTGCCAGCAGCTTGGACATCCTGGGTAACTATGGCTACACCTTC. It codes for CASSLDILGNYGYTF. The variable domain in full, completed from reference TRBV5-6 and TRBJ1-2, reads DAGVTQSPTHLIKTRGQQVTLRCSPKSGHDTVSWYQQALGQGPQFIFQYYEEEERQRGNFPDRFSGHQFPNYSSELNVNALLLGDSALYLCASSLDILGNYGYTFGSGTRLTVV.

This chain links TRBV2 with TRBJ1-5; unclear D gene. With 6 bases removed from V and 3 bases from J, the gap between germline ends came to 6 bases. This CDR3 spans 12 amino acids. Germline lookup yields CDR1 SNHLY and CDR2 FYNNEI. As DNA, the CDR3 is TGTGCCAGCAGCCTAGACAATCAGCCCCAGCATTTT. It specifies CASSLDNQPQHF.

This clone has only a few counts. The chain has TRBV2 and TRBJ1-5, with D possibly TRBD1 on 6 matching bases. This CDR3 has 14 residues. CDR1 and CDR2 from the germline V gene are SNHLY and FYNNEI. V was trimmed by 0 bases and J by 11 bases, leaving 14 bases between them. The CDR3 loop is CASSEALGHPSQHF. The CDR3 nucleotides read TGTGCCAGCAGTGAAGCACTGGGACACCCGTCCCAGCATTTT.

V is TRBV11-2 and J is TRBJ1-2; D ambiguous. Trimming removed 3 bases from V and 3 bases from J, with 8 bases in between. The CDR3 is 13 residues long. CDR1 is SGHAT and CDR2 is FQNNGV in the germline V gene. Here the CDR3 reads CASSFSRDYGYTF. Here the CDR3 DNA reads TGTGCCAGCAGCTTTTCACGGGACTATGGCTACACCTTC.

This sequence joins TRBV6-6 and TRBJ2-7; D ambiguous. CDR3 length equals 14 residues. Germline V gene data show CDR1 as MNHNY and CDR2 as SVGAGI (reference sequence). Trimming left V 2 bases short and J 0 bases short, with 8 bases between. Written as DNA, the CDR3 is TGTGCCAGCAGTTACAGGGCCAACTCCTACGAGCAGTACTTC. This codes for CASSYRANSYEQYF.

The V call is TRBV10-3, the J call TRBJ1-4; the D gene is possibly TRBD1 (6 bases). Germline V gene sequence: CDR1 ENHRY, CDR2 SYGVKD. Trimming took 6 bases from V and 0 from J, leaving 8 bases between them. There are 14 residues in the CDR3. The CDR3 DNA sequence: TGTGCCATCAGCCGGACAGCAACTAATGAAAAACTGTTTTTT. Translation gives CAISRTATNEKLFF.

The rearrangement joins TRBV13 to TRBJ1-2; a possible D gene is TRBD1 (6 bases). This CDR3 has 13 residues. Germline V gives CDR1 PRHDT, CDR2 FYEKMQ (reference sequence). Trimming pared 5 bases from V and 2 bases from J, leaving 9 bases between. This CDR3 is CASSAQGNYGYTF. In DNA, the CDR3 is TGTGCCAGCAGCGCCCAGGGGAACTATGGCTACACCTTC.

The chain recombines TRBV18 with TRBJ2-1; D gene ambiguous. CDR3 length equals 16 residues. Trimming cost V 1 base and J 11 bases, with 21 bases left between them. Looked up from germline, CDR1 is KGHSH and CDR2 is LQKENI. As DNA, the CDR3 is TGTGCCAGCTCACCACACGTTCCCCCGAACATTTTTAAGCAGTTCTTC. Encoded protein: CASSPHVPPNIFKQFF.

The chain couples TRBV6-4 to TRBJ1-6; D possibly corresponds to TRBD1 (5 bases). Germline values: CDR1 MRHNA, CDR2 SNTAGT. V was trimmed by 2 bases and J by 14 bases, leaving 16 bases between them. The CDR3 loop spans 14 amino acids. The CDR3 DNA follows: TGTGCCAGCAGTGACAACGCAGGGACGAGCGCCCTCCACTTT. It is translated as CASSDNAGTSALHF.

CDR3 DNA sequence: TGTGCCAGCAGTGACTGGGCAGCCCTAAATTCACCCCTCCACTTT. Translated: CASSDWAALNSPLHF. The chain carries TRBV6-1 and TRBJ1-6; D unresolved. CDR3 length equals 15 residues. The V end was cut by 3 bases, the J end by 7 bases, with 13 bases between. Germline loops: CDR1 MNHNS, CDR2 SASEGT.

The chain links TRBV6-6 to TRBJ1-1, with 7 bases fitting TRBD1. The CDR3 is made up of 15 amino acids. CDR1 is MNHNY, CDR2 SVGAGI, per germline (reference sequence). The V segment lost 5 bases and the J segment 5 bases; nucleotides outside the gene matches: 11. CDR3 sequence reads: CASSTTGTGVTEAFF. In nucleotides, the CDR3 is TGTGCCAGCAGTACGACAGGGACGGGGGTGACTGAAGCTTTCTTT.